This paragraph reports one TCR beta chain. The antigen is unknown. The record originates from a study of read filtering for tumor transcriptome and immune sequencing. In the study overall: Patients were approximately 17 male and approximately 14 female, mean age roughly 70 years, range about 47 to 80.

The V end lost 0 bases, the J end lost 0 bases, and 14 bases lay between the germline ends. The CDR3 sequence is 17 residues long. Germline V CDR1 and CDR2: DFQATT, SNEGSKA (reference sequence). From 300 to 450 ng of RNA, a library with molecular barcoded alpha/delta and beta/gamma adaptors was made. TCRdb recomputed calls from the reads with MiXCR, one row per CDR3 protein. The sample carries around 38,000 distinct CDR3 sequences, roughly 15% recorded once. Overall study results and limits: This fraction held mixed bone marrow immune cells after CD138-negative sorting.

The sample was a population of CD138-negative cells sorted from bone marrow. The sequence derives from a donor at least 40 years old with multiple myeloma. V gene TRBV20-1 combines with J gene TRBJ2-2; D is possibly TRBD2 (5 bases). DNA for the CDR3: TGCAGTGCTAGAGATCGAGTACTCGGGACGAACACCGGGGAGCTGTTTTTT. The encoded protein is CSARDRVLGTNTGELFF.